These T cell receptor beta chains were read from a single sample in a study of blood T cell repertoires in COVID-19. Assay: immunoSEQ multiplex PCR; the TCRdb copy retains only in-frame clones and omits some. The sample holds 25,000 to 35,000 clones; approximately 91% are singletons and the top ten take roughly 12%. The sample comprised peripheral blood. The receptors shown here come from a human donor in a cohort sampled during active COVID-19. CDR3s include the opening cysteine and the closing phenylalanine or tryptophan. The order of the fields is J gene, D gene, V gene, clone size, CDR3 DNA, CDR3 protein. A D gene is named only where the DNA matches it firmly. Clone size is stated in some rows and not others, as once, few, many or a class when expanded.

TRBJ1-1	NA	TRBV15	NA	TGTGCCACCAGCAGGGAGGGAGGCATGAACACTGAAGCTTTCTTT	CATSREGGMNTEAFF
TRBJ2-1	TRBD2	TRBV5-1	NA	TGCGCCAGCAGCCCGGCGGGAGGGCCTGGATTATACAATGAGCAGTTCTTC	CASSPAGGPGLYNEQFF
TRBJ2-3	TRBD2	TRBV29-1	NA	TGCAGCGTTGAGGCTAGCGGGAGTTTTGGAGATACGCAGTATTTT	CSVEASGSFGDTQYF
TRBJ1-2	NA	TRBV3-1/TRBV3-2	NA	TGTGCCAGCAGCCAAGCCGACAGGTTGGGGGGCTACACCTTC	CASSQADRLGGYTF
TRBJ1-2	TRBD1	TRBV2	NA	TGTGCCAGCAGTGAAGACAGGGGGGCCTATGGCTACACCTTC	CASSEDRGAYGYTF
TRBJ1-3	TRBD1	TRBV28	NA	TGTGCCAGCAGCCCCGGACAGGGCAGAATGTACGGAAACACCATATATTTT	CASSPGQGRMYGNTIYF
TRBJ1-5	NA	TRBV7-8	NA	TGTGCCAGCAGCTTAGGGTCCGGGGGGTATCAGCCCCAGCATTTT	CASSLGSGGYQPQHF
TRBJ1-2	TRBD1	TRBV27	NA	TGTGCCAGCAGTGGCCGACAGGGGCGTAACTATGGCTACACCTTC	CASSGRQGRNYGYTF
TRBJ2-1	TRBD2	TRBV28	NA	TGTGCCAGCAGTTTACGGACTAGCGGGATCGACAATGAGCAGTTCTTC	CASSLRTSGIDNEQFF
TRBJ1-2	NA	TRBV4-1	NA	TGCGCCAGCAGCCCGACAGATTACTATGGCTACACCTTC	CASSPTDYYGYTF
TRBJ2-1	TRBD2	TRBV24-1	NA	TGTGCCACCAGTGATTTGACTAGCGGGGGCAATGAGCAGTTCTTC	CATSDLTSGGNEQFF
TRBJ2-5	NA	TRBV5-4	NA	TGTGCCAGCAGCTTAAGAATAGGGGCCCAGTACTTC	CASSLRIGAQYF
TRBJ2-1	NA	TRBV5-1	NA	TGCGCCAGCAGCTTGATAACGGCAGGCCGGTCAAATAGTGAGCAGTTCTTC	CASSLITAGRSNSEQFF
TRBJ2-5	NA	TRBV6-2/TRBV6-3	NA	TGTGCCAGCAGTTACTTCGGCAGTCCGGGGTTCCAAGAGACCCAGTACTTC	CASSYFGSPGFQETQYF
TRBJ2-1	TRBD2	TRBV19	NA	TGTGCCAGTAGGAGGACTAGCGGGACTTCCTACAATGAGCAGTTCTTC	CASRRTSGTSYNEQFF
TRBJ1-4	NA	TRBV29-1	few	TGCAGCGTTGAGAAAGTGCAGAGCGGGGCTAATGAAAAACTGTTTTTT	CSVEKVQSGANEKLFF
TRBJ2-4	NA	TRBV19	NA	TGTGCCAGTAGTATAGCCTCCGGGGCCAAAAACATTCAGTACTTC	CASSIASGAKNIQYF
TRBJ2-1	NA	TRBV7-9	NA	TGTGCCAGCAGCTTAATCTATTCGGGATACAATGAGCAGTTCTTC	CASSLIYSGYNEQFF
TRBJ2-1	NA	TRBV19	NA	TGTGCCAGTAAAGTTCGGGTCGGATCCTACAATGAGCAGTTCTTC	CASKVRVGSYNEQFF
TRBJ2-7	NA	TRBV9	once	TGTGCCAGCAGCGTACGGGGGGACAGGCGGGCAGACGAGCAGTACTTC	CASSVRGDRRADEQYF
TRBJ1-2	NA	TRBV5-6	NA	TGTGCCAGCAGCCCACGACAGCTCTATGGCTACACCTTC	CASSPRQLYGYTF
TRBJ1-3	NA	TRBV7-9	few	TGTGCCAGCAGCCCAAAGATCCGGGTTGGAAACACCATATATTTT	CASSPKIRVGNTIYF
TRBJ1-5	NA	TRBV18	NA	TGTGCCAGCTCACCGCAGGGCACCATTCAGCCCCAGCATTTT	CASSPQGTIQPQHF
TRBJ2-1	TRBD1	TRBV5-1	NA	TGCGCCAGCAGCTTGGCCGGACAGGCGCCATCCTACAATGAGCAGTTCTTC	CASSLAGQAPSYNEQFF
TRBJ2-7	NA	TRBV19	once	TGTGCCAGTAGTATGGACCTGGAGGGTAACGAGCAGTACTTC	CASSMDLEGNEQYF
TRBJ2-3	NA	TRBV28	NA	TGTGCCAGCAGCTCACCAGGGTCGACAGGAACAGATACGCAGTATTTT	CASSSPGSTGTDTQYF
TRBJ1-4	NA	TRBV9	NA	TGTGCCAGCAGCGTGGGACTGATTAATGAAAAACTGTTTTTT	CASSVGLINEKLFF
TRBJ1-2	NA	TRBV3-1/TRBV3-2	NA	TGTGCCAGCAGCCAGGCTCCGGACGGGATCTATGGCTACACCTTC	CASSQAPDGIYGYTF
TRBJ2-1	TRBD2	TRBV7-9	NA	TGTGCCAGCAGCCCCCGGGCGGCGACTAGCGGACCTTCCTACAATGAGCAGTTCTTC	CASSPRAATSGPSYNEQFF
TRBJ1-2	TRBD1	TRBV4-1	NA	TGCGCCAGCAGCCCCTGGACAGGGGGCGACTATGGCTACACCTTC	CASSPWTGGDYGYTF
TRBJ2-5	TRBD1	TRBV12-3/TRBV12-4	NA	TGTGCCAGCAGTTTAAACAGGGGAGAGACCCAGTACTTC	CASSLNRGETQYF
TRBJ2-7	TRBD1	TRBV18	NA	TGTGCCAGCTCACCACCGATACAGGGGGCTTCCCCCTACGAGCAGTACTTC	CASSPPIQGASPYEQYF
TRBJ1-1	NA	TRBV10-2	NA	TGCGCCAGCAGGGACTTGGGTCGGGGGGAAGCTTTCTTT	CASRDLGRGEAFF
TRBJ1-1	TRBD1	TRBV6-1	NA	TGTGCCAGCAGTGAAGGTCTAGGACAGGGTGCCACTGAAGCTTTCTTT	CASSEGLGQGATEAFF
TRBJ2-6	TRBD1	TRBV28	NA	TGTGCCAGCTATGGGACAGGTCGTCTTGGGGCCAACGTCCTGACTTTC	CASYGTGRLGANVLTF
TRBJ2-2	NA	TRBV30	NA	TGTGCCTGGAGTCGCGGACAGATCTCGAACACCGGGGAGCTGTTTTTT	CAWSRGQISNTGELFF
TRBJ1-2	TRBD1	TRBV29-1	NA	TGCAGCGCTAGCCCTGGACAGGGAGATGGCTACACCTTC	CSASPGQGDGYTF
TRBJ2-1	NA	TRBV7-8	once	TGTGCCAGCAGTTCGGAGACTTACAATGAGCAGTTCTTC	CASSSETYNEQFF
TRBJ1-1	NA	TRBV6-1	once	TGTGCCAGCAGTGATGGGCTGGGGAGCACTGAAGCTTTCTTT	CASSDGLGSTEAFF
TRBJ1-2	TRBD1	TRBV6-5	NA	TGTGCCAGCAGCACAGGGGGCCGTCTCTATGGCTACACCTTC	CASSTGGRLYGYTF
TRBJ1-6	NA	TRBV7-9	NA	TGTGCCAGCAGCCCGCCTGGGAGCTCCTATAATTCACCCCTCCACTTT	CASSPPGSSYNSPLHF
TRBJ2-7	TRBD2	TRBV27	NA	TGTGCCAGCAGAACCCCGCGGGGCGGGAGTAAGAACGAGCAGTACTTC	CASRTPRGGSKNEQYF
TRBJ2-2	NA	TRBV5-8	NA	TGTGCCTTCCGTGGCAGGCGGGTTTCCGGGGAGCTGTTTTTT	CAFRGRRVSGELFF
TRBJ1-1	NA	TRBV12-5	NA	TGTGCTAGTGGCCCGACTGAAAACACTGAAGCTTTCTTT	CASGPTENTEAFF
TRBJ2-5	NA	TRBV7-2	NA	TGTGCCAGCAGCTTAGCGTCGACCGCCGGGGCCCAGTACTTC	CASSLASTAGAQYF
TRBJ2-5	NA	TRBV7-8	NA	TGTGCCAGCAGCCCCACAGGAGTCCAAGAGACCCAGTACTTC	CASSPTGVQETQYF
TRBJ2-1	TRBD2	TRBV5-1	NA	TGCGCCAGCAGCTTGGCCCCTAGCGGGAGTGTAAATGAGCAGTTCTTC	CASSLAPSGSVNEQFF
TRBJ1-2	NA	TRBV9	NA	TGTGCCAGCAGTCCCGGCGTGGGCAGATATGGCTACACCTTC	CASSPGVGRYGYTF
TRBJ1-1	NA	TRBV3-1/TRBV3-2	NA	TGTGCCAGCAGCCTATTGTGGAACACTGAAGCTTTCTTT	CASSLLWNTEAFF
TRBJ1-4	NA	TRBV30	NA	TGTGCCTGGACCCACACAGGGACGACTAATGAAAAACTGTTTTTT	CAWTHTGTTNEKLFF
TRBJ2-7	TRBD2	TRBV11-3	NA	TGTGCCAGCAGCTTAGGGACTAGCGGGAGTCTAGGCGACGAGCAGTACTTC	CASSLGTSGSLGDEQYF